The clone carrying this T cell receptor beta chain was detected a few times. What it recognizes is unknown. The data stem from a study of cytomegalovirus exposure and HLA in healthy donors. Study results and caveats: A later analysis reportedly identified an Asian-associated ancestry cluster as carrying fewer N-insertions than the approximately 670-donor mean.

V lost 5 bases to trimming and J lost 1 base; unmatched junction nucleotides: 4. This CDR3 spans 16 amino acids. Germline V gives CDR1 SEHNR, CDR2 FQNEAQ (reference sequence). The PCR was carried out with 60 Vbeta primers and 13 Jbeta primers. This table comes from immunoSEQ multiplex PCR, and its TCRdb copy is limited to in-frame clones, with some not included. There are about 210,000 clones in the sample; 75% to 80% occur only once, and 12% to 15% lies in the top ten. Sequenced input: PBMCs. This sequence originates from a woman between 25 and 40 years old in good health and CMV-seropositive. The rearrangement joins TRBV7-9 to TRBJ2-5; TRBD2 aligns across 13 bases. The CDR3 is CASSTRLAGGQETQYF. The DNA for the CDR3 is TGTGCCAGCAGCACTCGACTAGCGGGGGGCCAAGAGACCCAGTACTTC.